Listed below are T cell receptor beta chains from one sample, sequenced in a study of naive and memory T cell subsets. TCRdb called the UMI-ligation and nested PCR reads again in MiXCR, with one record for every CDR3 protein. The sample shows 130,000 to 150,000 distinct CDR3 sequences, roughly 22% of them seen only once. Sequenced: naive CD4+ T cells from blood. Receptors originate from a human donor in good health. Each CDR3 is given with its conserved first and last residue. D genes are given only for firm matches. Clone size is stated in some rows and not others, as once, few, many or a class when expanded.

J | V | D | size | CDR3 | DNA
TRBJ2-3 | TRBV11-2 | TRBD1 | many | CASSYRGDTQYF | TGTGCCAGCAGCTACAGGGGAGATACGCAGTATTTT
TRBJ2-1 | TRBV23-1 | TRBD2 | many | CASSRPREGLFNEQFF | TGCGCCAGCAGTCGACCGCGGGAGGGCCTCTTCAATGAGCAGTTCTTC
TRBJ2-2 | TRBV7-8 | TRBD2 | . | CASSLVGTSGTRTGELFF | TGTGCCAGCAGCTTAGTCGGGACTAGCGGGACCAGAACCGGGGAGCTGTTTTTT
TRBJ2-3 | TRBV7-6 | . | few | CASSLGSATSTDTQYF | TGTGCCAGCAGCTTAGGTTCCGCCACTAGCACAGATACGCAGTATTTT
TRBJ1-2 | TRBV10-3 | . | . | CAISEAQTPGGYTF | TGTGCCATCAGTGAGGCCCAAACTCCGGGAGGCTACACCTTC
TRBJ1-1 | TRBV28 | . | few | CASRGMGGGYTEAFF | TGTGCCAGCAGAGGGATGGGAGGAGGGTACACTGAAGCTTTCTTT
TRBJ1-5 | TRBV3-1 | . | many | CASSQAQGGNQPQHF | TGTGCCAGCAGCCAAGCGCAGGGCGGCAATCAGCCCCAGCATTTT
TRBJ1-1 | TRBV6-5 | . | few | CASQGFGTEAFF | TGTGCCAGTCAGGGGTTCGGCACTGAAGCTTTCTTT
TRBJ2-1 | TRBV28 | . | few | CASTVTSRNEQFF | TGTGCCAGCACCGTGACTAGTCGGAATGAGCAGTTCTTC
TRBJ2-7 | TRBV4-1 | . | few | CASSQTRTVHEQYF | TGCGCCAGCAGCCAGACCCGAACGGTCCACGAGCAGTACTTC
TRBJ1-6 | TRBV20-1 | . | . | CSAPEKSSYNSPLHF | TGCAGTGCTCCCGAGAAGAGTTCCTATAATTCACCCCTCCACTTT
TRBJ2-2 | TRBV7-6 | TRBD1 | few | CASSSGTGFTGELFF | TGTGCCAGCAGCTCAGGGACAGGGTTTACCGGGGAGCTGTTTTTT
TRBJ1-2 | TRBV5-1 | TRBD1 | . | CASSLEGQDGYTF | TGCGCCAGCAGCTTGGAAGGACAGGATGGCTACACCTTC
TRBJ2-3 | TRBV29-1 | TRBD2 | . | CSAAGTSGRIVDTQYF | TGCAGCGCGGCCGGGACTAGCGGGAGAATTGTAGATACGCAGTATTTT
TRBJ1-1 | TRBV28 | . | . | CASSSPGRLTEAFF | TGTGCCAGCAGTTCCCCGGGACGGCTAACTGAAGCTTTCTTT
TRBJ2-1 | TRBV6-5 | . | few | CASSYGPALISYNEQFF | TGTGCCAGCAGTTACGGACCGGCTCTAATCTCCTACAATGAGCAGTTCTTC
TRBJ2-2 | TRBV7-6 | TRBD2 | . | CASSLAVGTSGLNTGELFF | TGTGCCAGCAGCTTAGCGGTGGGGACTAGCGGATTGAACACCGGGGAGCTGTTTTTT
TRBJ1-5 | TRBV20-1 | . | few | CSARDPGAQPQHF | TGCAGTGCTAGAGATCCCGGGGCTCAGCCCCAGCATTTT
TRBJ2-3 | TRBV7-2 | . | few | CASSLWGRQASAQDTQYF | TGTGCCAGCAGCTTATGGGGCCGACAGGCCTCAGCTCAAGATACGCAGTATTTT
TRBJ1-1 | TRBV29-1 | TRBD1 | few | CSTEQGSNTEAFF | TGCAGCACTGAACAGGGGTCGAACACTGAAGCTTTCTTT
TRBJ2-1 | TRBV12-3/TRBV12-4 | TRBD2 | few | CASSFREGPNF | TGTGCCAGCAGTTTCCGGGAGGGCCCGAACTTC
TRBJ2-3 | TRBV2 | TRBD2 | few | CAIPRGLAADTQYF | TGTGCCATCCCGAGGGGACTAGCGGCAGATACGCAGTATTTT
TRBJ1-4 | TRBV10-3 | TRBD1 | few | CAISEQGSGEKLFF | TGTGCCATCAGTGAACAGGGGAGTGGTGAAAAACTGTTTTTT
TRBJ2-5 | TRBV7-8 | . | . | CASSFTGGGRGETQYF | TGTGCCAGCAGCTTCACCGGGGGCGGGAGAGGAGAGACCCAGTACTTC
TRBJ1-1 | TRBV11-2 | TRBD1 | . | CASSITGGGTEAFF | TGTGCCAGCAGCATTACAGGGGGAGGAACTGAAGCTTTCTTT
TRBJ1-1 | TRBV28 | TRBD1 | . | CASSLPTGTGGTEAFF | TGTGCCAGCAGTTTACCGACTGGGACAGGTGGAACTGAAGCTTTCTTT
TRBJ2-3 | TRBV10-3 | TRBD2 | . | CAISVLAGEGTDTQYF | TGTGCCATCAGTGTTTTAGCGGGAGAAGGGACAGATACGCAGTATTTT
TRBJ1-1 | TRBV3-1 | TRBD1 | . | CASSPKQGARGEAFF | TGTGCCAGCAGCCCTAAACAGGGGGCCAGGGGTGAAGCTTTCTTT
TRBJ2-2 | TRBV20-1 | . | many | CSARDPPTGELFF | TGCAGTGCTAGAGATCCCCCCACCGGGGAGCTGTTTTTT
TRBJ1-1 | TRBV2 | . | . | CASSEALTALGTEAFF | TGTGCCAGCAGTGAAGCGCTTACTGCGCTTGGCACTGAAGCTTTCTTT
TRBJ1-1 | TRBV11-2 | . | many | CASSLERGPNTEAFF | TGTGCCAGCAGCTTAGAAAGAGGGCCGAACACTGAAGCTTTCTTT
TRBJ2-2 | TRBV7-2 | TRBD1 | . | CASSLPTGIPGELFF | TGTGCCAGCAGCTTACCGACAGGGATCCCCGGGGAGCTGTTTTTT
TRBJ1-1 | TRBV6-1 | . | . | CASILGVLGTEAFF | TGTGCCAGCATCCTGGGAGTTTTGGGCACTGAAGCTTTCTTT
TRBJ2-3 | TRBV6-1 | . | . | CASSQKGGLPTQYF | TGTGCCAGCAGTCAGAAGGGGGGTCTCCCAACGCAGTATTTT
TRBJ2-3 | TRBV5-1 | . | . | CASEGLGRWYF | TGCGCCAGCGAAGGGCTGGGCCGATGGTATTTT
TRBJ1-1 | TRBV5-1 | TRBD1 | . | CASSLGTGLGSEAFF | TGCGCCAGCAGCTTGGGGACAGGGCTGGGCTCTGAAGCTTTCTTT
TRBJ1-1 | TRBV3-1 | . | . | CASSRSHKNTEAFF | TGTGCCAGCAGCCGGTCTCACAAGAACACTGAAGCTTTCTTT
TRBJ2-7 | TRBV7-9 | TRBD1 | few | CASSLEGASEQYF | TGTGCCAGCAGCTTAGAGGGGGCGTCCGAGCAGTACTTC
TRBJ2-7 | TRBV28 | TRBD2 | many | CASSSGLAGVYEQYF | TGTGCCAGCAGCTCGGGACTAGCGGGAGTCTACGAGCAGTACTTC
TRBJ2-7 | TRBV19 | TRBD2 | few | CASSKLAGVYEQYF | TGTGCCAGTAGTAAACTAGCGGGAGTCTACGAGCAGTACTTC
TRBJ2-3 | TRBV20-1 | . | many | CSARFPDTQYF | TGCAGTGCTAGATTCCCCGATACGCAGTATTTT
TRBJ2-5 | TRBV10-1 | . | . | CASSESPKSDGETQYF | TGCGCCAGCAGTGAGTCGCCGAAGAGTGACGGAGAGACCCAGTACTTC
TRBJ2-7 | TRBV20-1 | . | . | CSAPRGLRDEQYF | TGCAGTGCTCCGAGGGGTTTGCGCGACGAGCAGTACTTC
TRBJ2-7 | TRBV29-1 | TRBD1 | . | CSASLPGQGAYEQYF | TGCAGCGCCTCATTACCGGGACAGGGAGCCTACGAGCAGTACTTC
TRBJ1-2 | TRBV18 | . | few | CASSPGQRPNYGYTF | TGTGCCAGCTCACCTGGACAGAGACCTAACTATGGCTACACCTTC
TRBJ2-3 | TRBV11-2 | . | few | CASSLGHLTDTQYF | TGTGCCAGCAGCTTAGGACATCTCACAGATACGCAGTATTTT
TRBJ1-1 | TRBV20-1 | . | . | CSAGRVWGGTEAFF | TGCAGTGCTGGGAGAGTGTGGGGGGGCACTGAAGCTTTCTTT
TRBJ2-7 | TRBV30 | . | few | CAWSTLGYEQYF | TGTGCCTGGAGTACCCTCGGGTACGAGCAGTACTTC
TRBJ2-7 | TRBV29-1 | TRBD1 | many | CSVGTAYEQYF | TGCAGCGTCGGGACAGCCTACGAGCAGTACTTC
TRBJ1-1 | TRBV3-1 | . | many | CASSQTPTGSRGEAFF | TGTGCCAGCAGTCAAACACCTACAGGGTCTCGTGGTGAAGCTTTCTTT
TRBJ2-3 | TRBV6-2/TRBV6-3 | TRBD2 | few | CASSYSKRGTDTQYF | TGTGCCAGCAGTTACTCAAAGCGGGGGACAGATACGCAGTATTTT
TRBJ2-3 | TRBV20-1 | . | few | CSANGHKTFPSTDTQYF | TGCAGTGCTAATGGTCACAAGACGTTCCCCAGCACAGATACGCAGTATTTT